This T cell receptor beta chain was captured by sequencing in a study of T cell responses to AZD1222 COVID-19 vaccine. The CDR3 runs to 14 residues. The V and J ends lost 0 bases and 4 bases respectively, with 9 bases between them. Germline V lookup: CDR1 SGHNT, CDR2 YENEEA. This clone has more than one count but fewer than ten. The repertoire was sequenced with immunoSEQ multiplex PCR; TCRdb's copy has only in-frame clones and lacks some. This sample yields over 65,000 clones, of which roughly nine tenths are seen a single time; about 5.7% belongs to the top ten. The sequence derives from an adult who received the AZD1222 COVID-19 vaccine. V usage is TRBV11-3 and J usage is TRBJ1-1; D gene unclear. The material was peripheral blood, obtained 28 days after the second AZD1222 dose. In nucleotides, the CDR3 is TGTGCCAGCAGCTTAGATACCAAAGGCACTGAAGCTTTCTTT. Translation gives CASSLDTKGTEAFF.